This TCR beta chain came from a study of blood T cells in healthy people across ages. A second PCR of about 6 to 12 cycles used a sample-barcoded 5' primer and a J-beta primer mix. Every single cDNA molecule received a tag from a template-switch adaptor with 12 random nucleotides. TCRdb used MiXCR to reprocess the 5' RACE reads, holding one entry per CDR3 protein. The repertoire holds about 620,000 distinct CDR3 sequences, with under 25% as singletons. There were at least 6 micrograms of total RNA extracted from every sample. The specimen sequenced was blood. The sequence derives from a man between 65 and 85 years old in good health.

DNA for the CDR3: TGTGCCAGTAAGAAGAATGAAAAACTGTTTTTT. It specifies CASKKNEKLFF. V and J are TRBV19 and TRBJ1-4; D remains ambiguous. The CDR3 spans 11 residues. V was trimmed by 7 bases and J by 5 bases, leaving 5 bases between them. Per germline, CDR1 LNHDA and CDR2 SQIVND (reference sequence).